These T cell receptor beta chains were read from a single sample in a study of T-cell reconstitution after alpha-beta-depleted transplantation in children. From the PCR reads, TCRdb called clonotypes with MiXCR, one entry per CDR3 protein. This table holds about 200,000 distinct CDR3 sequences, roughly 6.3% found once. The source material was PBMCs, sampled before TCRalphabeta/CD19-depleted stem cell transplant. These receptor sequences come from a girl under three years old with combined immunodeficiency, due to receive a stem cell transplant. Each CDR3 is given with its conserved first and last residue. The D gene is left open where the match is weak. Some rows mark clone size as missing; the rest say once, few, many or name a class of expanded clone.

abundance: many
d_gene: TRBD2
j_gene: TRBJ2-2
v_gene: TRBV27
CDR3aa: CASSHTSGANTGELFF
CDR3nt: TGTGCCAGCAGTCATACTAGCGGGGCGAACACCGGGGAGCTGTTTTTT

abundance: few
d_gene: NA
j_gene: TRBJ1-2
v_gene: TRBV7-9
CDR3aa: CASSSQGVANYGYTF
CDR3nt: TGTGCCAGCAGCTCCCAGGGCGTCGCTAACTATGGCTACACCTTC

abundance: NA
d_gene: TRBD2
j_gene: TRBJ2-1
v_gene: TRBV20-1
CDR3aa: CCAGGTSGRFPYNEQFF
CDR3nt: TGCTGTGCTGGGGGGACTAGCGGGAGGTTCCCCTACAATGAGCAGTTCTTC

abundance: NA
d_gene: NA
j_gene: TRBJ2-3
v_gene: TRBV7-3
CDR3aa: CASSRWETVHGTDTQYF
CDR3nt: TGTGCCAGCAGCCGATGGGAGACAGTTCATGGCACAGATACGCAGTATTTT

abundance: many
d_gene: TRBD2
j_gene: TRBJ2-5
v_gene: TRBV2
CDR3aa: CASSGPPGLAGGKSLKTQYF
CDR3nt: TGTGCCAGCAGTGGTCCGCCCGGACTAGCGGGAGGGAAGTCACTGAAGACCCAGTACTTC

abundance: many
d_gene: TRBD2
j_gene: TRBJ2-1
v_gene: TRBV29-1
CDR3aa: CSIDAGTSVTGEQFF
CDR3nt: TGCAGCATTGATGCCGGGACTAGCGTGACCGGTGAGCAGTTCTTC

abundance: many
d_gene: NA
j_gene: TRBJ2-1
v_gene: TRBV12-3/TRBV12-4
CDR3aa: CASSLAGGRRNEQFF
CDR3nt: TGTGCCAGCAGTTTAGCGGGGGGGCGTCGAAATGAGCAGTTCTTC

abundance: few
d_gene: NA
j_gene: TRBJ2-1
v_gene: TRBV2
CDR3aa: CASSEVYDEQFF
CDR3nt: TGTGCCAGCAGTGAGGTCTACGATGAGCAGTTCTTC

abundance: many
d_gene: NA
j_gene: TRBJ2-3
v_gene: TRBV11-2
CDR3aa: CASSLDRSADTQYF
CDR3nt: TGTGCCAGCAGCTTAGATCGGAGTGCAGATACGCAGTATTTT

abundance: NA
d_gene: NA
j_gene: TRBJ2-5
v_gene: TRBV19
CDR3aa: CASSIPGTPQETQYF
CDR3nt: TGTGCCAGTAGTATACCAGGGACACCTCAAGAGACCCAGTACTTC

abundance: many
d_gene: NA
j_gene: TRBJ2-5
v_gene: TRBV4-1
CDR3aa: CASSQVGLVETQYF
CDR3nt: TGCGCCAGCAGCCAAGTCGGGCTAGTGGAGACCCAGTACTTC

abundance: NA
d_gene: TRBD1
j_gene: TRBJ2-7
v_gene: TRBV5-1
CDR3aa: CASSGRTGGTTYEQYF
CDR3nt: TGCGCCAGCAGCGGCCGGACAGGGGGCACCACCTACGAGCAGTACTTC

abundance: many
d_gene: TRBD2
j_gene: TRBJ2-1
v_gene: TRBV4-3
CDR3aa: CASSQSPFSGSGDEQFF
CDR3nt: TGCGCCAGCAGCCAATCCCCCTTTAGCGGGAGTGGCGATGAGCAGTTCTTC

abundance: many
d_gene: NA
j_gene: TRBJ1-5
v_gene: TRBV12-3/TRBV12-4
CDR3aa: CASSLGGERGQPQHF
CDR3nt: TGTGCCAGCAGTTTAGGGGGGGAACGGGGGCAGCCCCAGCATTTT

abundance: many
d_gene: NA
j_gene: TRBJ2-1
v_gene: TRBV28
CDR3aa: CASSLWNEQFF
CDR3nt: TGTGCCAGCAGTTTATGGAATGAGCAGTTCTTC

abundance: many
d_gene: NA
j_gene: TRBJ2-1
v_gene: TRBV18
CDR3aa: CASSPVPVDEQFF
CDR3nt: TGTGCCAGCTCACCCGTCCCGGTGGATGAGCAGTTCTTC

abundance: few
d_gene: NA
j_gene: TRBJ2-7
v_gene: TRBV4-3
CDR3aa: CASSQTIAYEQYF
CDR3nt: TGCGCCAGCAGCCAAACAATAGCGTACGAGCAGTACTTC

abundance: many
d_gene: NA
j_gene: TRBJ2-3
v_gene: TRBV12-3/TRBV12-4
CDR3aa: CASTPKETRYTDTQYF
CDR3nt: TGTGCCAGCACCCCCAAGGAGACCCGGTACACAGATACGCAGTATTTT

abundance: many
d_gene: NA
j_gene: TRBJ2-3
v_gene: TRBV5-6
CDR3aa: CAPSPMVDTQYF
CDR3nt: TGTGCCCCCTCACCGATGGTAGATACGCAGTATTTT

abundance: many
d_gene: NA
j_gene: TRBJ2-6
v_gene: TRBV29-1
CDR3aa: CSVEGRAGANVLTF
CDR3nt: TGCAGCGTTGAAGGCAGGGCTGGGGCCAACGTCCTGACTTTC

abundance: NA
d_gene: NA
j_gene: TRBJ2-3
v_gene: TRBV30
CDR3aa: CAWLTSSTDTQYF
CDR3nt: TGTGCCTGGCTGACTAGTAGCACAGATACGCAGTATTTT

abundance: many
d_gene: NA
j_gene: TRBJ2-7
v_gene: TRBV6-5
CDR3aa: CAERTGEDEQYF
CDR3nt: TGTGCCGAACGAACCGGCGAGGACGAGCAGTACTTC

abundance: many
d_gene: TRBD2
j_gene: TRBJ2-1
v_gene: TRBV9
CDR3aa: CASSASSGEANEQFF
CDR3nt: TGTGCCAGCAGCGCATCTAGCGGGGAAGCCAATGAGCAGTTCTTC

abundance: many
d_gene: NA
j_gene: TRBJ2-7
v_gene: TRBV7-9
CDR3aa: CASADITYEQYF
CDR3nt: TGTGCCAGCGCTGATATTACCTACGAGCAGTACTTC

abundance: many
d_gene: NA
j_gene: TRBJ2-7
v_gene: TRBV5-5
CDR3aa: CASGSFPVDEQYF
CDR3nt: TGTGCCAGCGGTTCGTTCCCAGTCGACGAGCAGTACTTC

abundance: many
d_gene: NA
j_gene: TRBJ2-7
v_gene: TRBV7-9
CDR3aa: CASSAVSGVGAHEQYF
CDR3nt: TGTGCCAGCAGCGCTGTATCGGGCGTCGGGGCCCACGAGCAGTACTTC

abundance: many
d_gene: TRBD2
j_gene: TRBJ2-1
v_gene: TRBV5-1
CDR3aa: CASSSNLAGNEQFF
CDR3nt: TGCGCCAGCAGCTCTAATCTAGCGGGCAATGAGCAGTTCTTC

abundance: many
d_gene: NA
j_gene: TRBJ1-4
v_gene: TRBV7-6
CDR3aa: CASSFSGPSVEKLFF
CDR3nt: TGTGCCAGCAGCTTCTCGGGGCCCTCCGTCGAAAAACTGTTTTTT

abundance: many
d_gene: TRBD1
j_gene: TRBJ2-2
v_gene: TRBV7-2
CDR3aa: CASSFRVGTGVLAVITGELFF
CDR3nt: TGTGCCAGCAGCTTTCGGGTCGGGACAGGGGTTCTGGCGGTTATTACCGGGGAGCTGTTTTTT

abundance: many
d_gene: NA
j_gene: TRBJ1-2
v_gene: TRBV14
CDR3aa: CASSPGTFYGYTF
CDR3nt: TGTGCCAGCAGCCCCGGGACATTCTATGGCTACACCTTC

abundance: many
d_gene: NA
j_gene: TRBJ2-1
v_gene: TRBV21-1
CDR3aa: CASSKGELGGANEQFF
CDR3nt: TGTGCCAGCAGCAAAGGGGAATTAGGGGGGGCGAATGAGCAGTTCTTC

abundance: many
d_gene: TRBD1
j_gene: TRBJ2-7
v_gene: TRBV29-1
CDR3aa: CSVEDTGGVLYEQYF
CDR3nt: TGCAGCGTTGAAGATACAGGGGGCGTTCTATACGAGCAGTACTTC

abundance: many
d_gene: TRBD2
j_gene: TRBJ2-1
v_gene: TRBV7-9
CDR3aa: CASRMGGRGVNEQFF
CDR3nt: TGTGCCAGCAGAATGGGCGGGAGAGGTGTGAATGAGCAGTTCTTC

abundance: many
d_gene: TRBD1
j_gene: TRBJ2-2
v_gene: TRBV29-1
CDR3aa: CSGRTGGDTGELFF
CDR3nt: TGCAGCGGACGGACAGGGGGCGACACCGGGGAGCTGTTTTTT